The next 19 T cell receptor beta chains were all read from a single sample in a study of blood T cells in healthy people across ages. The use of a sample-barcoded 5' primer and a J-beta primer mix characterized a second PCR of roughly 6 to 11 cycles. TCRdb passed the 5' RACE reads through MiXCR, listing each CDR3 protein once. The sample includes hundreds of thousands of distinct CDR3 sequences, around two thirds seen only once; the top ten take 28%. The specimen was blood. The receptors originated from a man aged 25 to 40 in good health.

The gene calls are TRBV7-2 and TRBJ2-6; weak D call: TRBD2 (5 bases). CDR3 length: 16 amino acids. Germline CDR1 and CDR2: SGHTA and FQGNSA. V gave up 5 bases and J gave up 1 base, with 12 bases separating them. As DNA, the CDR3 is TGTGCCAGCAGCCCCCCGAGGGCTTCTGGGGCCAACGTCCTGACTTTC. Protein: CASSPPRASGANVLTF.

This rearrangement joins TRBV10-3 to TRBJ2-4; tentatively, D is TRBD2 (5 bases). Germline V CDR1 and CDR2: ENHRY, SYGVKD. The CDR3 totals 15 residues. V was clipped by 0 bases and J by 11 bases, with 17 bases between them. The CDR3 nucleotides read TGTGCCATCAGTGAGTCGTTCGACCTAAGAGCGGTTCAGTACTTC. This sequence encodes CAISESFDLRAVQYF.

This sequence joins TRBV20-1 and TRBJ2-3; 10 bases are a match to TRBD1. Germline V gene sequence: CDR1 DFQATT, CDR2 SNEGSKA (reference sequence). V was pared by 8 bases and J by 5 bases, with 16 bases of the junction left unmatched. The CDR3 contains 16 residues. Here the CDR3 reads CSTEVPGTGAIDTQYF. In nucleotides, the CDR3 is TGCAGTACTGAAGTGCCCGGGACAGGGGCGATAGATACGCAGTATTTT.

The gene calls are TRBV7-2 and TRBJ2-7; no clear D. Germline V gives CDR1 SGHTA, CDR2 FQGNSA. This CDR3 contains 12 residues. With 5 bases removed from V and 3 bases from J, the gap between germline ends came to 8 bases. CDR3 sequence reads: CASSVGIYEQYF. The CDR3 DNA is TGTGCCAGCAGCGTTGGAATCTACGAGCAGTACTTC. Combining the CDR3 with reference TRBV7-2 and TRBJ2-7 gives the whole variable domain GAGVSQSPSNKVTEKGKDVELRCDPISGHTALYWYRQSLGQGLEFLIYFQGNSAPDKSGLPSDRFSAERTGGSVSTLTIQRTQQEDSAVYLCASSVGIYEQYFGPGTRLTVT.

This clonotype was counted only a few times. This chain uses TRBV20-1 with TRBJ2-1; 8 bases are shared with TRBD1. Unmatched junction bases numbered 12, after V lost 3 bases and J lost 14 bases. This CDR3 comprises 13 residues. Germline loops: CDR1 DFQATT, CDR2 SNEGSKA (reference sequence). CDR3: CSASQTGDGGEFF. The CDR3 DNA sequence: TGCAGTGCTAGTCAGACAGGGGACGGAGGGGAGTTCTTC.

A single count supports this clonotype. The chain uses TRBV6-2 or TRBV6-3 and TRBJ2-6, with D perhaps TRBD2 (6 bases). Germline V gene data show CDR1 as MNHEY and CDR2 as SVGEGT. V dropped 6 bases and J dropped 0 bases, with 12 bases sitting between them. The CDR3 runs to 16 residues. CDR3 region: CASRAVGGSGANVLTF. The CDR3 DNA reads as TGTGCCAGCAGGGCAGTCGGGGGCTCTGGGGCCAACGTCCTGACTTTC.

The V and J genes are TRBV27 and TRBJ2-5; D might be TRBD1 (6 bases). Germline CDR1 is MNHEY and CDR2 is SMNVEV (reference sequence). V lost 5 bases, J lost 3 bases, and 10 bases lay in between. This CDR3 is 13 amino acids long. The DNA for the CDR3 is TGTGCCAGCAGTAAGACAGGAGAAGAGACCCAGTACTTC. As protein: CASSKTGEETQYF.

V gene TRBV29-1 combines with J gene TRBJ2-3; a weak D match, TRBD1 (6 bases). CDR1 SQVTM and CDR2 ANQGSEA come from the germline V gene. This CDR3 region has 14 residues. V was shortened by 6 bases and J by 0 bases, with 13 bases between the two germline ends. Written as DNA, the CDR3 is TGCAGCGTACCGGACAGTTCTAGCACAGATACGCAGTATTTT. It specifies CSVPDSSSTDTQYF.

This clonotype was detected only a few times. This chain joins TRBV10-3 and TRBJ2-7, with TRBD1 matching over 10 bases. The CDR3 length is 16 residues. Unmatched junction bases numbered 12, after V lost 7 bases and J lost 3 bases. CDR1 ENHRY and CDR2 SYGVKD come from the germline V gene. CDR3 nucleotide sequence: TGTGCCATCACTACAGCCCCGGGACAGGGGCACTACGAGCAGTACTTC. It encodes CAITTAPGQGHYEQYF.

The V gene is TRBV18, the J gene TRBJ2-3; D is undetermined. V was clipped by 3 bases and J by 3 bases, with 10 bases between them. Germline assignment: CDR1 KGHSH and CDR2 LQKENI. The CDR3 covers 14 residues. CDR3 DNA sequence: TGTGCCAGCTCACCTAAACCAAGGACAGATACGCAGTATTTT. Amino acid sequence: CASSPKPRTDTQYF.

This clonotype was counted only a few times. CDR3 sequence reads: CASAPGFSKHYEQYF. DNA of the CDR3: TGTGCCAGCGCTCCCGGGTTCTCCAAACACTACGAGCAGTACTTC. The chain links TRBV6-5 to TRBJ2-7; D is unresolved. CDR1 and CDR2 from the germline V gene are MNHEY and SVGAGI. The germline V and J ends were trimmed by 8 bases and 3 bases, with 20 bases remaining between them. This CDR3 comprises 15 residues.

V and J are TRBV6-5 and TRBJ1-1; D might be TRBD1 (6 bases). Trimming removed 9 bases from V and 3 bases from J, with 14 bases in between. The CDR3 length is 13 residues. Germline V CDR1 and CDR2: MNHEY, SVGAGI. Here the CDR3 reads CASRRGRDTEAFF. The CDR3 DNA reads as TGTGCCAGTCGCAGGGGAAGAGACACTGAAGCTTTCTTT.

CDR3 DNA: TGTGCCAGCAGTTACAGTGGGACCACAGATACGCAGTATTTT. Protein sequence: CASSYSGTTDTQYF. The rearrangement joins TRBV6-5 to TRBJ2-3; D might be TRBD1 or TRBD2, each matching 5 bases. Germline values: CDR1 MNHEY, CDR2 SVGAGI. The CDR3 covers 14 residues. Trimming left V 2 bases short and J 2 bases short, with 8 bases between.

This chain links TRBV9 with TRBJ2-1, with no clear D. Germline-derived CDR1 and CDR2 are SGDLS and YYNGEE. The CDR3 covers 14 residues. V lost 0 bases to trimming and J lost 5 bases, with 9 bases between them. CDR3 nucleotides: TGTGCCAGCAGCGTAGCTTTCAGAGACAATGAGCAGTTCTTC. Translating it yields CASSVAFRDNEQFF. Complete variable domain (other parts from reference TRBV9 and TRBJ2-1): DSGVTQTPKHLITATGQRVTLRCSPRSGDLSVYWYQQSLDQGLQFLIQYYNGEERAKGNILERFSAQQFPDLHSELNLSSLELGDSALYFCASSVAFRDNEQFFGPGTRLTVL.

This clonotype was counted only a few times. The CDR3 protein is CSARDPRQGRGEQYF. CDR3 coding DNA: TGCAGTGCTAGAGATCCTAGACAGGGTAGGGGGGAGCAGTACTTC. This chain links TRBV20-1 with TRBJ2-7, with TRBD1 matching 7 bases. J gave up 7 bases and V 0 bases, and 12 bases lay outside the gene matches. Germline loops: CDR1 DFQATT, CDR2 SNEGSKA (reference sequence). CDR3 size: 15 residues.

A remark on this clonotype: One junction end disagrees with the germline gene, perhaps due to a read error. The gene calls are TRBV5-6 and TRBJ1-4, with D uncertain. This CDR3 has 12 amino acids. The germline V gene has CDR1 SGHDT and CDR2 YYEEEE. DNA of the CDR3: TGTGTCAGCAGCTTGACGAACGAAAAACTGTTTTTT. Protein: CVSSLTNEKLFF.

The chain recombines TRBV20-1 with TRBJ1-1, with D perhaps matching TRBD1 (6 bases). CDR1 is DFQATT, CDR2 SNEGSKA, per germline (reference sequence). The CDR3 runs to 15 residues. Trimming took off 1 base at V and 2 bases at J, with 14 bases between the two ends. The CDR3 DNA reads as TGCAGTGCTAGAGGTGACCAGACAGGAAACACTGAAGCTTTCTTT. Amino acid sequence: CSARGDQTGNTEAFF.

J is TRBJ2-1 and V is TRBV6-6, with 10 bases that match TRBD2. This CDR3 contains 17 residues. Germline V lookup: CDR1 MNHNY, CDR2 SVGAGI (reference sequence). After removal of 1 base from V and 6 bases from J, the junction contained 9 bases not matched to a gene. CDR3 DNA sequence: TGTGCCAGCAGTTACTTGATTAGCGGGGGGCTCCGCAATGAGCAGTTCTTC. Encoded protein: CASSYLISGGLRNEQFF.

The CDR3 loop is CASSFGGVEQYF. CDR3 in DNA: TGTGCCAGCAGTTTTGGGGGTGTGGAGCAGTACTTC. This rearrangement joins TRBV28 to TRBJ2-7; possibly TRBD1 or TRBD2 for D (5 bases each). Germline V gene data show CDR1 as MDHEN and CDR2 as SYDVKM. Between the trimmed V and J ends, which lost 3 bases and 7 bases, there was a span of 10 bases. This CDR3 region has 12 residues.